This T cell receptor (beta chain) was identified during a study of OX40 agonist ivuxolimab in advanced cancers. For the wider study: Ivuxolimab was an agonistic, fully human IgG2 monoclonal antibody directed against OX40 (CD134), a costimulatory receptor. Intravenous ivuxolimab was administered to patients every 2 weeks at six dose levels: 0.01, 0.1, 0.3, 1.5, 3 and 10 mg/kg. Among the roughly 54 dose-escalation patients, around 19 had hepatocellular carcinoma, roughly 15 melanoma, 9 renal cell carcinoma and 9 head and neck cancer. A male proportion of around 81% and a mean age of approximately 60 years, ranging from about 23 to 90, were recorded for the dose-escalation cohort. Patients were allowed to have had prior anti-PD-1, anti-PD-L1 or anti-CTLA-4 therapy, and roughly 40% of the dose-escalation patients had previously received checkpoint inhibitors. Partial responses were achieved by three dose-escalation patients, of whom one had hepatocellular carcinoma and two had cutaneous melanoma. The point of sequencing TCRbeta in the periphery was to test whether ivuxolimab changed TCR sequence diversity and drove clonal T-cell expansion. The monotherapy dose-escalation portion (N of about 50 patients) of the phase I ivuxolimab trial is reported in the paper. Overall study outcomes, separate from this receptor: Antigen specificity was not determined for the clonally expanded peripheral T cells. After ivuxolimab, more expanded clones were found on average in CD8+ T cells than in CD4+ T cells. Partial responders in the 0.1-3.0 mg/kg groups had among the lowest normalized peripheral clonal expansion, especially among CD8+ T cells. Low levels of normalized T-cell clonal expansion were also seen in some patients who did not respond. At doses from 0.1 to 3.0 mg/kg, clonal expansion was seen in both CD4+ and CD8+ blood T cells between baseline and week 6.

Regarding this clone: The antigen it recognizes is unknown. Per-nucleotide qualities are absent, and no much larger clonotype sits a single base away.

The trial excluded patients who had a history of autoimmune disease or were on systemic immunosuppression. Peripheral blood for TCR sequencing was collected from all dose cohorts at baseline, on cycle 4 day 1, and on cycle 7 day 1. The samples were taken from a phase I, first-in-human, multicenter, open-label dose-escalation trial of ivuxolimab. Adults with locally advanced or metastatic melanoma, renal cell carcinoma, hepatocellular carcinoma or head and neck squamous cell carcinoma were enrolled in the trial. CD4+ and CD8+ T cells were sorted separately from peripheral blood before TCR sequencing. CDR1 and CDR2, looked up from the germline V gene, are KGHSH and LQKENI. At the junction V is shortened by 0 bases and J by 2 bases, with 17 bases in between. The CDR3 goes from the cysteine to the phenylalanine over 17 residues. The read is trimmed to its CDR3 DNA, 51 bases read in frame from base 1.

Genomic DNA was isolated from the sorted cells so that the TCRbeta CDR3 region could be sequenced. TCRbeta CDR3 regions were sequenced using the immunoSEQ Assay. TCRdb stores this immuneACCESS table with in-frame sequences only. Part of the clones is absent; in the studies checked, under half of the shortfall reflects unresolved V genes, and no reason is known for the rest. The sample table shows more than 20,000 clones, and roughly 77% are seen once. Clones ranked in the top ten supply around 33% of the sample. The input for sequencing was CD4+ or CD8+ T cells sorted from blood, taken in a trial of the OX40 agonist ivuxolimab. The receptor comes from an adult with an advanced solid tumor such as melanoma, head and neck, liver or kidney cancer. This sequence uses TRBV18 and TRBJ2-7, with an unclear D gene assignment. The CDR3 corresponds to CASSPPIGQMFTYEQYF. The DNA reads TGTGCCAGCTCACCACCGATAGGTCAAATGTTCACCTACGAGCAGTACTTC.